The next 12 T cell receptor beta chains were all read from a single sample in a study of CD8 T cells in Susac syndrome. An amount of RNA that ranged from 0.5 to 1 ug was reverse transcribed with random hexamers. TCRdb fed the immunoSEQ multiplex PCR reads into MiXCR, producing one record per CDR3 protein. The sample has roughly 88,000 distinct CDR3 sequences, 95% to 96% seen once. What was sequenced was CD8+ T cells from PBMCs. The source of these receptors is a human donor with Susac syndrome.

This chain links TRBV20-1 with TRBJ2-7; D gene ambiguous. V dropped 1 base and J dropped 3 bases, with 13 bases sitting between them. Germline assignment: CDR1 DFQATT and CDR2 SNEGSKA (reference sequence). The CDR3 is 14 amino acids. The CDR3 nucleotides are TGCAGTGCTAGAGGTCATTTGGTAGACTACGAGCAGTACTTC. The encoded protein is CSARGHLVDYEQYF.

This rearrangement joins TRBV23-1 to TRBJ2-3, with 7 nucleotides matching TRBD1. Being an ORF, TRBV23-1 has a function that is uncertain. The CDR3 runs to 17 residues. Trimming took 4 bases from V and 2 from J; bases not matched to a gene: 12. CDR3 sequence: CASSRWPEGQFTDTQYF. CDR3 nucleotides: TGCGCCAGCAGTCGATGGCCCGAGGGACAGTTCACAGATACGCAGTATTTT.

Turning to this clonotype: Relative to the germline gene, one junction end is altered; a read error may explain this. This chain joins TRBV20-1 and TRBJ2-7, with D perhaps assigned TRBD1 or TRBD2 (5 bases each). The CDR3 totals 11 residues. Germline V gene sequence: CDR1 DFQATT, CDR2 SNEGSKA (reference sequence). The CDR3 region has the DNA TGCAGTGCTAGAGCCCCGGGACGTTGCCAATTC. Translating it yields CSARAPGRCQF.

The chain combines TRBV27 with TRBJ1-5, with 9 nucleotides matching TRBD1. The V segment lost 6 bases and the J segment 8 bases; nucleotides outside the gene matches: 2. The CDR3 totals 12 residues. Germline CDR1 and CDR2: MNHEY and SMNVEV (reference sequence). In DNA form, the CDR3 reads TGTGCCAGCAGCCGACAGGGGGAGCCCCAGCATTTT. Translating gives CASSRQGEPQHF.

The rearrangement uses TRBV25-1 and TRBJ2-1, with D tentatively TRBD2 (5 bases). The CDR3 loop spans 12 amino acids. Trimming pared 4 bases from V and 10 bases from J, leaving 11 bases between. CDR1 MGHDK and CDR2 SYGVNS come from the germline V gene. CDR3 sequence (DNA): TGTGCCAGCAGTGTTACGGGGAACGAGCAGTTCTTC. Its translation: CASSVTGNEQFF.

J is TRBJ2-1 and V is TRBV13, with TRBD1 matching 9 bases. This CDR3 is built from 16 residues. CDR1 is PRHDT and CDR2 is FYEKMQ in the germline V gene (reference sequence). Unmatched junction bases numbered 14, after V lost 5 bases and J lost 9 bases. CDR3 sequence: CASSPDGDRVSGEQFF. CDR3 bases: TGTGCCAGCAGCCCAGACGGGGACAGGGTTAGCGGTGAGCAGTTCTTC.

The rearrangement uses TRBV6-5 and TRBJ1-5; possible D gene TRBD1, 6 bases. Germline assignment: CDR1 MNHEY and CDR2 SVGAGI. V was shortened by 2 bases and J by 3 bases, with 20 bases between the two germline ends. This CDR3 comprises 18 residues. CDR3 DNA sequence: TGTGCCAGCAGTTACCCGGTACCTAAGATGGGGGCCAATCAGCCCCAGCATTTT. Translating gives CASSYPVPKMGANQPQHF.

The chain combines TRBV5-1 with TRBJ1-1; D is ambiguous. The V end was cut by 0 bases, the J end by 5 bases, with 8 bases between. The CDR3 is 13 amino acids. From germline, CDR1 is SGHRS and CDR2 YFSETQ. CDR3 region: CASSLALRTEAFF. CDR3 sequence (DNA): TGCGCCAGCAGCTTGGCCTTACGGACTGAAGCTTTCTTT.

J is TRBJ2-7 and V is TRBV12-3 or TRBV12-4; 10 bases match TRBD2. The CDR3 length is 18 residues. V was clipped by 3 bases and J by 2 bases; unmatched bases: 13. This chain's CDR3 is CASSFQREGGRPPYEQYF. The DNA for the CDR3 is TGTGCCAGCAGTTTCCAGCGGGAGGGGGGTCGGCCGCCCTACGAGCAGTACTTC.

CDR3 coding DNA: TGTGCCAGCATCGCTAGCGGGAGAGAGATAGGAGATACGCAGTATTTT. It is translated as CASIASGREIGDTQYF. The chain combines TRBV6-1 with TRBJ2-3, with 10 bases fitting TRBD2. The CDR3 loop spans 16 amino acids. The V and J ends lost 7 bases and 5 bases, in that order; junction bases with no gene match: 12. Per germline, CDR1 MNHNS and CDR2 SASEGT.

This chain uses TRBV6-2 or TRBV6-3 with TRBJ2-1; 8 bases line up with TRBD2. Trimming removed 2 bases from V and 1 base from J; junction bases left unmatched: 1. The length of the CDR3 is 15 residues. Germline V gene data show CDR1 as MNHEY and CDR2 as SVGEGT. The CDR3 region is CASSYASGSYNEQFF. CDR3 in DNA: TGTGCCAGCAGTTACGCTAGCGGGTCCTACAATGAGCAGTTCTTC.

V gene TRBV20-1 combines with J gene TRBJ2-3; D gene unclear. With 5 bases removed from V and 1 base from J, the gap between germline ends came to 19 bases. This CDR3 is 16 amino acids long. Germline CDR1 is DFQATT and CDR2 is SNEGSKA (reference sequence). CDR3 amino acids: CSAPPKGSSRTDTQYF. CDR3 nucleotides: TGCAGTGCTCCCCCCAAGGGAAGCAGCCGCACAGATACGCAGTATTTT.